Shown below are 5 T cell receptor beta chains from a single sample sequenced in a study of sequential checkpoint blockade in melanoma. Repertoires were generated with immunoSEQ multiplex PCR, while TCRdb's copy carries only in-frame clones and drops some. The sample has some 30,000 clones, approximately 86% seen once; the top ten hold roughly 22%. The treatment: randomized to nivolumab then ipilimumab (arm A) or the reverse (arm B). The sample consisted of CD8+ T cells sorted from blood (inferred from file names), taken from a patient given nivolumab and ipilimumab in sequence. The origin of the receptors is a human donor with melanoma.

The V gene is TRBV5-5, the J gene TRBJ2-6, with TRBD1 matching over 8 bases. This CDR3 has 18 residues. In germline, CDR1 is SGHKS, CDR2 YYEKEE (reference sequence). V shed 4 bases, J shed 3 bases, and the junction held 12 bases outside the gene matches. In DNA form, the CDR3 reads TGTGCCAGCAGCCCAACCTTCCAGGGGGCGCGTGGGGCCAACGTCCTGACTTTC. Its protein is CASSPTFQGARGANVLTF.

The chain combines TRBV7-9 with TRBJ1-3; D not certain. With 8 bases removed from V and 4 bases from J, the gap between germline ends came to 15 bases. In germline, CDR1 is SEHNR, CDR2 FQNEAQ (reference sequence). There are 14 residues in the CDR3. Here the CDR3 reads CASEDGGRGNTIYF. The CDR3 region has the DNA TGTGCCAGCGAGGACGGCGGGAGAGGAAACACCATATATTTT.

V and J are TRBV5-5 and TRBJ2-2; maybe TRBD1 (5 bases). Trimming removed 3 bases from V and 6 bases from J, with 6 bases in between. Germline CDR1 reads SGHKS; CDR2 reads YYEKEE (reference sequence). This CDR3 has 12 amino acids. DNA for the CDR3: TGTGCCAGCAGCTCGACAGCCGGGGAGCTGTTTTTT. Translation: CASSSTAGELFF.

The chain employs TRBV2 and TRBJ2-7; no reliable D call. The CDR3 covers 15 residues. Trimming took 1 base from V and 0 from J, leaving 10 bases between them. Germline assignment: CDR1 SNHLY and CDR2 FYNNEI. The CDR3 spells CASSEVNESSYEQYF. In DNA form, the CDR3 reads TGTGCCAGCAGTGAAGTAAACGAGAGCTCCTACGAGCAGTACTTC. Looking up the rest from reference TRBV2 and TRBJ2-7 gives the full variable domain: EPEVTQTPSHQVTQMGQEVILRCVPISNHLYFYWYRQILGQKVEFLVSFYNNEISEKSEIFDDQFSVERPDGSNFTLKIRSTKLEDSAMYFCASSEVNESSYEQYFGPGTRLTVT.

The V call is TRBV6-6, the J call TRBJ2-7; 13 bases agree with TRBD2. Trimming removed 2 bases from V and 2 bases from J; junction bases left unmatched: 0. The CDR3 runs 15 residues. CDR1 and CDR2 (germline): MNHNY, SVGAGI (reference sequence). CDR3: CASSYTSGGAYEQYF. The DNA of the CDR3 is TGTGCCAGCAGTTACACTAGCGGGGGGGCCTACGAGCAGTACTTC.